Listed here are 7 T cell receptor beta chains from one sample, sequenced in a study of cytomegalovirus exposure and HLA in healthy donors. Vbeta (60) and Jbeta (13) primers were used in the PCR. Method: immunoSEQ multiplex PCR; TCRdb's copy keeps in-frame clones and lacks some. The sample records about 140,000 clones, about 80% being singletons. Sequences were obtained from PBMCs. The source of these receptors is a man aged 35 to 55 in good health and CMV-seropositive.

The CDR3 reads CASSFTSGTGGYEQYF. CDR3 in DNA: TGTGCCAGCAGTTTCACCTCCGGGACAGGGGGCTACGAGCAGTACTTC. V gene TRBV27 combines with J gene TRBJ2-7; 11 bases fit TRBD1. With 3 bases clipped from V and 3 bases from J, the junction kept 7 bases outside the gene matches. This CDR3 contains 16 residues. CDR1 and CDR2 from the germline V gene are MNHEY and SMNVEV (reference sequence).

This chain connects TRBV2 to TRBJ1-1; 9 nucleotides line up with TRBD1. CDR1 is SNHLY and CDR2 is FYNNEI in the germline V gene. The CDR3 covers 21 residues. J lost 3 bases, V lost 1 base, and 21 bases had no gene match. As DNA, the CDR3 is TGTGCCAGCAGTGAAGGTTCGAACAGGGGGCGGGGGCAACGAAGGGACACTGAAGCTTTCTTT. Protein: CASSEGSNRGRGQRRDTEAFF.

The genes are TRBV6-5 and TRBJ2-2; a possible D gene is TRBD1 (6 bases). V was cut by 5 bases and J by 3 bases, with 10 bases left in between. The CDR3 contains 14 residues. CDR1 MNHEY and CDR2 SVGAGI come from the germline V gene. The CDR3 loop reads CASSRNRDTGELFF. DNA of the CDR3: TGTGCCAGCAGTCGCAACAGGGACACCGGGGAGCTGTTTTTT.

This clone was recorded once. V gene TRBV15 combines with J gene TRBJ2-5; D might be TRBD2 (6 bases). CDR1 LNHNV and CDR2 YYDKDF come from the germline V gene (reference sequence). Trimming cost V 4 bases and J 3 bases, with 24 bases left between them. This CDR3 is 18 amino acids long. The CDR3 DNA reads as TGTGCCACCAGCACCCCTCAGGGCCTGACGGGAGAGGAAGAGACCCAGTACTTC. This codes for CATSTPQGLTGEEETQYF.

This chain links TRBV5-1 with TRBJ1-5; 8 bases map to TRBD1. J lost 6 bases, V lost 4 bases, and 9 bases had no gene match. The CDR3 runs 15 residues. Looked up from germline, CDR1 is SGHRS and CDR2 is YFSETQ. Written as DNA, the CDR3 is TGCGCCAGCAGCCCCGGACAGGGTCTGGGTCAGCCCCAGCATTTT. Translation: CASSPGQGLGQPQHF.

The chain uses TRBV19 and TRBJ2-7; TRBD2 might be the D (5 bases). The CDR3 spans 13 residues. V was trimmed by 2 bases and J by 6 bases, leaving 11 bases between them. The V gene's germline CDR1 is LNHDA and CDR2 SQIVND (reference sequence). CDR3 sequence (DNA): TGTGCCAGTAGTATAATGTCCAGCGGCGAGCAGTACTTC. This translates into CASSIMSSGEQYF.

This clone was observed a handful of times. This chain uses TRBV4-2 with TRBJ1-3, with D perhaps matching TRBD1 (5 bases). CDR1 and CDR2 (germline): LGHNA, YNFKEQ. The germline V and J ends were trimmed by 0 bases and 1 base, with 13 bases remaining between them. This CDR3 is 17 amino acids long. The CDR3 loop is CASSQEKTGHSGNTIYF. The CDR3 DNA reads TGTGCCAGCAGCCAAGAAAAAACAGGACATTCTGGAAACACCATATATTTT.